Listed below are T cell receptor beta chains from one sample, sequenced in a study of CD8+ T cells in alopecia areata. Libraries were prepared by immunoSEQ multiplex PCR; TCRdb keeps only in-frame clonotypes and omits some of them. The sample contains about 180,000 clones, 50% to 65% of which appear only once. The sample was CD8+ T cells sorted from blood, taken at week 24, from a patient treated with tofacitinib. Every receptor here comes from a human donor with alopecia areata. CDR3s include the opening cysteine and the closing phenylalanine or tryptophan. Each record gives: clone size, J gene, V gene, D gene, CDR3 protein, CDR3 DNA. D genes are given only for firm matches. For some rows the clone size is stated as once, few or many, or as a class when expanded; others skip it.

>-|TRBJ1-1|TRBV5-6|-
CASSWGTGNTEAFF
TGTGCCAGCAGCTGGGGGACGGGGAACACTGAAGCTTTCTTT
>-|TRBJ1-1|TRBV30|-
CAWSVILYTEAFF
TGTGCCTGGAGTGTAATACTCTATACTGAAGCTTTCTTT
>-|TRBJ2-7|TRBV29-1|TRBD1
CSVAGTGSYEQYF
TGCAGCGTTGCCGGGACAGGGTCCTACGAGCAGTACTTC
>-|TRBJ2-1|TRBV13|-
CASSLGGTVREQFF
TGTGCCAGCAGCTTGGGGGGGACAGTAAGAGAGCAGTTCTTC
>few|TRBJ2-1|TRBV4-1|TRBD2
CASSTRAGEEQFF
TGCGCCAGCAGCACCCGAGCGGGGGAGGAGCAGTTCTTC
>-|TRBJ1-2|TRBV29-1|-
CSVKSNYGYTF
TGCAGCGTGAAGTCTAACTATGGCTACACCTTC
>-|TRBJ2-7|TRBV25-1|-
CASSGRQGGYEQYF
TGTGCCAGCAGCGGTAGGCAGGGTGGGTACGAGCAGTACTTC
>-|TRBJ1-5|TRBV29-1|-
CSVVPGKNQPQHF
TGCAGCGTTGTACCGGGGAAGAATCAGCCCCAGCATTTT
>-|TRBJ2-1|TRBV5-4|-
CASSSGGNEQFF
TGTGCCAGCAGCTCCGGAGGCAATGAGCAGTTCTTC
>-|TRBJ1-1|TRBV29-1|-
CSARVSTEAFF
TGCAGCGCCAGAGTTTCCACTGAAGCTTTCTTT